The 4 T cell receptor beta chains in this list originate from one sample, sequenced in a study of blood T cell repertoires in COVID-19 (dated by TCRdb to about 2020). Libraries were constructed by the immunoSEQ multiplex PCR assay. TCRdb re-hosts the immuneACCESS table, in-frame sequences only. Its copies lack some clones; in the studies checked, an unresolved V gene accounts for under half of them, and the cause for the rest is not known. The sample yields under 150,000 clones; 75% to 90% were counted once. The ten largest make up 3.9% of the sample. The sequenced material came from PBMCs or T cells enriched from blood (not recorded which). The receptors come from a man aged 45-65 years in a cohort exposed to, infected with or recovered from COVID-19 (not recorded which).

This chain connects TRBV18 to TRBJ2-2; 9 positions agree with TRBD1. Germline-derived CDR1 and CDR2 are KGHSH and LQKENI. J was trimmed by 2 bases and V by 4 bases; bases with no gene match: 14. The CDR3 covers 19 residues. The CDR3 spells CASSLGQGFQIKNTGELFF. CDR3 nucleotides: TGTGCCAGCTCACTGGGACAGGGATTTCAGATAAAAAACACCGGGGAGCTGTTTTTT.

The V and J genes are TRBV12-3 or TRBV12-4 and TRBJ1-1, with no clear D. Trimming left V 3 bases short and J 6 bases short, with 11 bases between. CDR3 length: 13 residues. As DNA, the CDR3 is TGTGCCAGCAGTTTCCGCGCTCGCGCTGAAGCTTTCTTT. Translated, it gives CASSFRARAEAFF.

The chain employs TRBV5-1 and TRBJ2-1; TRBD1 agrees at 9 bases. The V gene end was trimmed by 4 bases and the J gene end by 9 bases; junction bases not matched to a gene: 8. This CDR3 has 14 amino acids. Germline V gives CDR1 SGHRS, CDR2 YFSETQ. CDR3 protein: CASSHAGTGSEQFF. CDR3 bases: TGCGCCAGCAGCCACGCCGGGACAGGGAGTGAGCAGTTCTTC.

The chain carries TRBV5-1 and TRBJ2-1; 10 bases align to TRBD1. Trimming at V came to 4 bases and at J to 3 bases, leaving 4 bases not matched to a gene. The CDR3 sequence is 15 residues long. The V gene's germline CDR1 is SGHRS and CDR2 YFSETQ. The CDR3 region has the DNA TGCGCCAGCAGCCCCGGGACAGGGGTCTACAATGAGCAGTTCTTC. Protein product: CASSPGTGVYNEQFF.